This T cell receptor (beta chain) emerged from a study of shared clonotypes between healthy human individuals. Healthy HIV-negative adults with no recent acute infections or vaccinations were recruited as donors. V lost 6 bases and J 0 bases, leaving 5 bases between the germline ends. This CDR3 has 13 residues. Germline CDR1 is MDHEN and CDR2 is SYDVKM. The repertoire was sequenced with immunoSEQ multiplex PCR; TCRdb's copy has only in-frame clones and lacks some. The sample holds about 2.5 million clones, approximately 90% seen once. The clonotype originates from a man younger than 35 in good health. Some clones in this sample may be carry-over from other donors' samples. This chain uses TRBV28 with TRBJ1-4; a possible D gene is TRBD1 (5 bases). Input material: naive CD4+ T cells from PBMCs. Described subset: CD45RA+ positively selected. The CDR3, as DNA: TGTGCCAGCAGGACAGCAACTAATGAAAAACTGTTTTTT. Translated, it gives CASRTATNEKLFF.